A single sample is the source of the 30 T cell receptor beta chains below, sequenced in a study of beta chain features in type 1 diabetes. Reverse transcription of all isolated RNA meant that expressed TCRB transcripts were sequenced. Sequenced by immunoSEQ multiplex PCR; TCRdb stores in-frame clones only, minus some. Of around 250,000 clones in the sample, over 12% were seen once. Sequenced: naive CD4+ T cells from blood. The receptors originated from a woman aged 40-49 years in good health.

This clone showed up just a few times. The chain joins TRBV7-8 to TRBJ1-6, with D perhaps TRBD1 (5 bases). This CDR3 spans 15 amino acids. V was trimmed by 1 base and J by 7 bases, leaving 11 bases between them. Per germline, CDR1 SGHVS and CDR2 FQNEAQ. CDR3 in DNA: TGTGCCAGCAGCTTAGAGGGACTGGCGAATTCACCCCTCCACTTT. This codes for CASSLEGLANSPLHF.

This clone was recorded a few times. The chain has TRBV11-2 and TRBJ2-6, with D unresolved. V lost 5 bases and J lost 2, with 7 bases in between. Per germline, CDR1 SGHAT and CDR2 FQNNGV. This CDR3 contains 14 residues. The CDR3 reads CASSRDPGANVLTF. The CDR3 DNA is TGTGCCAGCAGCCGCGATCCTGGGGCCAACGTCCTGACTTTC.

The V gene is TRBV14, the J gene TRBJ1-1, with D maybe TRBD1 (6 bases). V was trimmed by 0 bases and J by 1 base, leaving 21 bases between them. Germline CDR1 and CDR2: SGHDN and FVKESK. This CDR3 is 19 amino acids long. The CDR3 loop is CASSQDRNGQLSWNTEAFF. The CDR3 nucleotides are TGTGCCAGCAGCCAAGATCGAAACGGACAGCTCTCCTGGAACACTGAAGCTTTCTTT.

This clone occurred a few times. The chain is built from TRBV19 and TRBJ1-5; D possibly corresponds to TRBD1 (5 bases). With 3 bases removed from V and 5 bases from J, the gap between germline ends came to 11 bases. Germline V CDR1 and CDR2: LNHDA, SQIVND (reference sequence). The CDR3 runs 14 residues. This CDR3 is CASSMHRSYQPQHF. The DNA for the CDR3 is TGTGCCAGTAGTATGCACAGGAGCTATCAGCCCCAGCATTTT.

The V and J genes are TRBV7-2 and TRBJ1-2, with unresolved D. Trimming cost V 3 bases and J 10 bases, with 9 bases left between them. The V gene's germline CDR1 is SGHTA and CDR2 FQGNSA. The CDR3 sequence is 11 residues long. CDR3 DNA sequence: TGTGCCAGCAGCTTCCGGGATGTCTACACCTTC. It codes for CASSFRDVYTF.

This clone was counted only a few times. V is TRBV2 and J is TRBJ2-3; D uncertain. In germline, CDR1 is SNHLY, CDR2 FYNNEI. V lost 6 bases to trimming and J lost 3 bases, with 10 bases between them. The CDR3 has 13 residues. The CDR3 loop is CASSYRRTDTQYF. CDR3 sequence (DNA): TGTGCCAGCAGCTATAGGCGGACAGATACGCAGTATTTT. Full variable domain (outside the CDR3, taken from reference TRBV2 and TRBJ2-3): EPEVTQTPSHQVTQMGQEVILRCVPISNHLYFYWYRQILGQKVEFLVSFYNNEISEKSEIFDDQFSVERPDGSNFTLKIRSTKLEDSAMYFCASSYRRTDTQYFGPGTRLTVL.

This clone was seen a handful of times. CDR3 protein: CASSVELNSPLHF. CDR3 nucleotides: TGTGCCAGCAGCGTAGAGCTTAATTCACCCCTCCACTTT. The rearrangement links TRBV9 to TRBJ1-6; D remains ambiguous. This CDR3 comprises 13 residues. The ends were cut back, 0 bases at V and 6 bases at J, with 4 bases in the middle. Germline loops: CDR1 SGDLS, CDR2 YYNGEE.

This clone has only a few counts. CDR3 residues: CASSQAGRGVSGTQYF. CDR3 DNA sequence: TGCGCCAGCAGCCAAGCGGGGCGGGGGGTATCGGGTACGCAGTATTTT. V usage is TRBV4-3 and J usage is TRBJ2-3; 8 bases align to TRBD2. CDR1 is LGHNA and CDR2 is YSLEER in the germline V gene. The ends lost 1 base at V and 8 bases at J; junction bases unmatched: 11. The CDR3 loop spans 16 amino acids.

This rearrangement joins TRBV7-8 to TRBJ2-7; D uncertain. CDR3 length: 12 residues. Per germline, CDR1 SGHVS and CDR2 FQNEAQ. The V gene lost 5 bases and the J gene lost 4 bases, with 9 bases spanning the gap. CDR3 coding DNA: TGTGCCAGCAGCCCCCAGGTTTACGAGCAGTACTTC. It yields the protein CASSPQVYEQYF.

The sample holds a few counts of this clone. This chain links TRBV5-6 with TRBJ2-7; possible D gene TRBD1, 7 bases. CDR1 SGHDT and CDR2 YYEEEE come from the germline V gene. The CDR3 runs 18 residues. V was shortened by 4 bases and J by 9 bases, with 32 bases between the two germline ends. This CDR3 reads CASSRPPLLGQLRLGQYF. As DNA, the CDR3 is TGTGCCAGCAGCCGCCCCCCCTTGTTGGGACAGCTAAGACTAGGGCAGTACTTC.

This clone was seen more than once but under ten times. A read error may account for a junction end that differs from germline. The genes are TRBV5-4 and TRBJ2-5; 13 nucleotides align to TRBD2. This CDR3 has 13 amino acids. Germline V gene lookup returns CDR1 SGHNT and CDR2 YYREEE (reference sequence). CDR3 nucleotide sequence: TGTGCCAGCAGCTTGGAACTAGCGGGGGGGCGTCACTTC. This sequence encodes CASSLELAGGRHF.

This clone has more than one count but fewer than ten. The chain uses TRBV6-1 and TRBJ1-1, with 8 positions matching TRBD1. The CDR3 has 14 amino acids. The germline V gene has CDR1 MNHNS and CDR2 SASEGT. V was clipped by 4 bases and J by 7 bases; unmatched bases: 8. CDR3 nucleotides: TGTGCCAGCAGTGTAAGACAGGGGTTCGTTGAAGCTTTCTTT. Translation: CASSVRQGFVEAFF.

This clone was recorded a few times. V usage is TRBV11-1 and J usage is TRBJ2-5; weak D call: TRBD1 (7 bases). The CDR3 has 16 residues. Germline V gene sequence: CDR1 SGHAT, CDR2 FQDESV (reference sequence). V was trimmed by 5 bases and J by 5 bases, leaving 21 bases between them. The DNA for the CDR3 is TGTGCCAGCAGCCGCTCTCAGGGGGGCGCCGCGGAGACCCAGTACTTC. Encoded protein: CASSRSQGGAAETQYF.

This clone showed up many times. This chain uses TRBV4-3 with TRBJ2-1, with TRBD2 identical over 9 bases. The V segment lost 5 bases and the J segment 3 bases; nucleotides outside the gene matches: 11. CDR3 size: 17 residues. Looked up from germline, CDR1 is LGHNA and CDR2 is YSLEER. DNA for the CDR3: TGCGCCAGCAGCTCCACCGGGGCTAGCGGGGTCTACAATGAGCAGTTCTTC. This codes for CASSSTGASGVYNEQFF.

This clone has only a few counts. This chain connects TRBV6-1 to TRBJ1-5; TRBD1 agrees at 9 bases. The CDR3 has 15 residues. The trim removed 6 bases at V and 5 bases at J, leaving 8 bases unmatched. Germline CDR1 reads MNHNS; CDR2 reads SASEGT. The DNA for the CDR3 is TGTGCCAGCAGACGAACAGGGGGCGATTATCAGCCCCAGCATTTT. This codes for CASRRTGGDYQPQHF.

The chain combines TRBV19 with TRBJ2-7, with 14 bases matching TRBD2. CDR1 and CDR2 from the germline V gene are LNHDA and SQIVND (reference sequence). V trimming: 8 bases; J trimming: 4 bases; junction bases outside the gene matches: 4. The CDR3 extends over 14 amino acids. CDR3 loop: CASSRTSGGYEQYF. CDR3 bases: TGTGCCAGTTCTCGGACTAGCGGGGGGTACGAGCAGTACTTC.

This clone was seen only once. The chain has TRBV10-1 and TRBJ1-1; D not resolved. The ends were cut back, 3 bases at V and 4 bases at J, with 9 bases in the middle. The germline CDR1 and CDR2 sequences are WNHNN and SYGVQD (reference sequence). The CDR3 has 13 residues. CDR3 in amino acids: CASSEQLGTEAFF. In DNA, the CDR3 is TGCGCCAGCAGTGAACAGCTGGGCACTGAAGCTTTCTTT.

The chain combines TRBV14 with TRBJ2-7; TRBD2 might be the D (6 bases). Trimming left V 4 bases short and J 2 bases short, with 9 bases between. The CDR3 consists of 13 residues. CDR1 and CDR2 from the germline V gene are SGHDN and FVKESK. CDR3 coding DNA: TGTGCCAGCAGCCGCACGGGGGCCTACGAGCAGTACTTC. Encoded protein: CASSRTGAYEQYF.

This CDR3 is CSVVAVESYEQYF. The CDR3 DNA is TGCAGCGTTGTAGCGGTGGAAAGTTACGAGCAGTACTTC. This chain joins TRBV29-1 and TRBJ2-7, with D possibly TRBD2 on 6 matching bases. This CDR3 is built from 13 residues. The germline V and J ends were trimmed by 4 bases and 4 bases, with 14 bases remaining between them. Germline values: CDR1 SQVTM, CDR2 ANQGSEA.

This clone was detected only a few times. The V gene is TRBV15, the J gene TRBJ1-1; 8 bases map to TRBD1. CDR3 size: 15 residues. Germline V gene lookup returns CDR1 LNHNV and CDR2 YYDKDF (reference sequence). Trimming at V came to 3 bases and at J to 5 bases, leaving 8 bases not matched to a gene. This chain's CDR3 is CATSSPDRVGTEAFF. In DNA, the CDR3 is TGTGCCACCAGCAGCCCGGACAGGGTCGGTACTGAAGCTTTCTTT. Full variable domain (remainder filled in from reference TRBV15 and TRBJ1-1): DAMVIQNPRYQVTQFGKPVTLSCSQTLNHNVMYWYQQKSSQAPKLLFHYYDKDFNNEADTPDNFQSRRPNTSFCFLDIRSPGLGDTAMYLCATSSPDRVGTEAFFGQGTRLTVV.

This clone was counted only a few times. The rearrangement joins TRBV6-6 to TRBJ1-6; D not certain. Germline V CDR1 and CDR2: MNHNY, SVGAGI (reference sequence). The CDR3 extends over 16 amino acids. Trimming pared 4 bases from V and 6 bases from J, leaving 16 bases between. The CDR3: CASSSLQTGGNSPLHF. DNA of the CDR3: TGTGCCAGCAGTTCCCTACAGACGGGAGGTAATTCACCCCTCCACTTT.

This clone was detected a few times. The rearrangement links TRBV5-1 to TRBJ1-6; D may be TRBD1 (6 bases). The germline gives CDR1 SGHRS, CDR2 YFSETQ. The germline V and J ends were trimmed by 3 bases and 5 bases, with 9 bases remaining between them. There are 14 residues in the CDR3. In DNA, the CDR3 is TGCGCCAGCAGCTCAGGACAGAATAATTCACCCCTCCACTTT. The encoded protein is CASSSGQNNSPLHF.

This clone has a handful of counts. The chain has TRBV7-9 and TRBJ2-3; D possibly corresponds to TRBD2 (6 bases). This CDR3 has 16 residues. Germline V gives CDR1 SEHNR, CDR2 FQNEAQ (reference sequence). V was pared by 6 bases and J by 1 base, with 17 bases between. CDR3 sequence: CASRNLATDGTDTQYF. The CDR3 region has the DNA TGTGCCAGCAGAAACCTAGCGACCGATGGCACAGATACGCAGTATTTT.

V usage is TRBV28 and J usage is TRBJ2-7, with TRBD1 matching over 7 bases. This CDR3 region has 15 residues. Looked up from germline, CDR1 is MDHEN and CDR2 is SYDVKM. Germline trimming cut 1 base from V and 2 bases from J; bases unmatched to any gene: 5. Here the CDR3 DNA reads TGTGCCAGCAGTTTATACGACAGGGTAGCCTACGAGCAGTACTTC. Its translation is CASSLYDRVAYEQYF.

This clone has a count of ten or more. This chain connects TRBV13 to TRBJ1-6, with 8 nucleotides matching TRBD1. Germline V lookup: CDR1 PRHDT, CDR2 FYEKMQ (reference sequence). This CDR3 region has 13 residues. With V trimmed by 8 bases and J by 10 bases, 7 bases remained unmatched. The CDR3 nucleotides read TGTGCCAGCTCCGGACAGGGCGGATCACCCCTCCACTTT. This gives the protein CASSGQGGSPLHF.

The rearrangement joins TRBV5-1 to TRBJ1-2, with a weak D call TRBD1 (5 bases). Trimming cost V 1 base and J 2 bases, with 6 bases left between them. Germline V CDR1 and CDR2: SGHRS, YFSETQ. CDR3 length equals 13 residues. The CDR3, as DNA: TGCGCCAGCAGCTTGCCAGGGAACTATGGCTACACCTTC. Translation: CASSLPGNYGYTF. Together with reference TRBV5-1 and TRBJ1-2, the CDR3 gives the full variable domain: KAGVTQTPRYLIKTRGQQVTLSCSPISGHRSVSWYQQTPGQGLQFLFEYFSETQRNKGNFPGRFSGRQFSNSRSEMNVSTLELGDSALYLCASSLPGNYGYTFGSGTRLTVV.

The chain couples TRBV10-1 to TRBJ2-1; D is unresolved. V shed 0 bases and J shed 0 bases, with 9 bases lying between them. The CDR3 has 16 residues. Germline lookup yields CDR1 WNHNN and CDR2 SYGVQD (reference sequence). CDR3 loop: CASSESRGNSYNEQFF. In nucleotides, the CDR3 is TGCGCCAGCAGTGAGTCCAGAGGCAACTCCTACAATGAGCAGTTCTTC.

This clone has just a few counts. The V gene is TRBV19, the J gene TRBJ2-1, with TRBD1 matching over 9 bases. Germline V gene sequence: CDR1 LNHDA, CDR2 SQIVND (reference sequence). V dropped 6 bases and J dropped 2; count of bases not matched to a gene: 5. CDR3 length equals 15 residues. The CDR3 nucleotides read TGTGCCAGTAGCTCCGGGACAGGGACCTACAATGAGCAGTTCTTC. Encoded protein: CASSSGTGTYNEQFF.

This chain joins TRBV11-1 and TRBJ1-1, with D possibly matching TRBD1 (6 bases). Deletions cut 4 bases from V and 1 base from J, with 10 bases between. The CDR3 is made up of 14 amino acids. The V gene's germline CDR1 is SGHAT and CDR2 FQDESV (reference sequence). DNA for the CDR3: TGTGCCAGCAGCTCGAGGGGGACGAACACTGAAGCTTTCTTT. Translated, it gives CASSSRGTNTEAFF.

The sample holds a few counts of this clone. The chain has TRBV6-5 and TRBJ1-2, with TRBD1 as a possible D gene (6 bases). The CDR3 spans 15 residues. Germline CDR1 MNHEY, CDR2 SVGAGI. V lost 6 bases and J 2 bases, leaving 16 bases between the germline ends. This CDR3 reads CASSKNIGQNYGYTF. CDR3 DNA: TGTGCCAGCAGCAAAAATATCGGACAGAACTATGGCTACACCTTC.